Sequencing of this T cell receptor (beta chain) was carried out in a study of shared clonotypes between healthy human individuals. Study findings and constraints: Tissue TCR repertoires likely differ from these blood-only repertoires. In contrast to clonotypes shared by all four donors, non-shared clonotypes had lower generation probabilities.

Concerning this clone itself: What it recognizes is unknown.

Naive-designated CD8 cells lacked CD45RO, were positively enriched for CCR7, and omitted terminally differentiated effector memory CD45RA+ cells. CDR1 is MDHEN and CDR2 is SYDVKM in the germline V gene. This CDR3 has 14 amino acids. Assay runs were performed at deep level. In the authors' workflow: As immunoSEQ supplied junction-only sequences (without quality scores), filtering differed. Using immunoSEQ multiplex PCR, the repertoire was profiled, and TCRdb retains in-frame clones only, with some absent. That table supplies the V and J calls and clone size; D and trimming were determined from the DNA. The table lists approximately 1.9 million clones, roughly 93% of them singletons.

The sample consisted of naive CD8+ T cells from PBMCs. This rearrangement joins TRBV28 to TRBJ2-1; D is ambiguous. The TCR sequence derives from a man between 18 and 35 years old in good health. Some clones in this sample may be carry-over from other donors' samples. CDR3 loop: CHTSPGPNYNEQFF. The CDR3 DNA reads TGTCATACCTCCCCGGGCCCAAATTACAATGAGCAGTTCTTC.